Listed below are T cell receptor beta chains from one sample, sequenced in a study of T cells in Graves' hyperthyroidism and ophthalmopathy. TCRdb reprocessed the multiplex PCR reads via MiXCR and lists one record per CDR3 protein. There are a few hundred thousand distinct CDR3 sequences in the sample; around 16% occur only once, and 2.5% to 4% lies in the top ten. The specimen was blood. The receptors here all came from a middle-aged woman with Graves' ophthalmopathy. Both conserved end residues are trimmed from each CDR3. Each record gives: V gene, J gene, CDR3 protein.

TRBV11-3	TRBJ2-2	ASSLTWDSSTGELF
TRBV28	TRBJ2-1	ASSLSGQGTLNEQF
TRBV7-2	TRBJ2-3	ASRAPGSPTVDTQY
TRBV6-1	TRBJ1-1	ASSSRTGEGTEAF
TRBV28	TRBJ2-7	ASSRRILAFGEQY
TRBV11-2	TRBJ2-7	ASSPGTISYEQY
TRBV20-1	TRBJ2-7	SASPPPGQRASSYEQY
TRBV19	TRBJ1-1	ASSIGRGQMNTEAF
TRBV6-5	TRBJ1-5	ASRSREGGNQPQH
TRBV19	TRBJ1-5	ASKRGQESNQPQH
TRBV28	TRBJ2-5	ASSLMRLNQETQY
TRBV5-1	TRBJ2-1	ASSWDREGSYNEQF
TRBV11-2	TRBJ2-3	ASSQEGTSGTDTQY
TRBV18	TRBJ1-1	ASSKGPAGQNYNGAF
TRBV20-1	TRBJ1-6	SARTGTGSGNSPLH
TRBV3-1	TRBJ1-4	ASSQVVGNEKLF
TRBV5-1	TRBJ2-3	ASSLEGGMRTDTQY
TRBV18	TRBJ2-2	ASSPPGTNTGELF
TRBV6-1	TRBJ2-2	ASTGSHGELF
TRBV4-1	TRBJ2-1	ASSPSRPGVGGEQF
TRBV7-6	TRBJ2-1	ASSNFLANYNEQF
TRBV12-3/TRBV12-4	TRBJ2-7	ASSSKGTDNGTSGSYEQY
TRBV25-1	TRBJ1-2	ASSVQGASGYT
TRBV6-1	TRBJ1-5	ASSLVGNQPQH
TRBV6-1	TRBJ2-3	ASSEEGGGAVGTDTQY
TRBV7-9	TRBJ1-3	ASSPGALSGNTIY
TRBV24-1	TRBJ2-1	ATSDVTLVYNEQF
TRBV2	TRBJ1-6	ARKGDRVNSPLH
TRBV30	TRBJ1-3	AWRNRGLPGNTIY
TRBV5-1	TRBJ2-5	ASSFYNVQETQY
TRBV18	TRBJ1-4	ASSPLGRGTELF
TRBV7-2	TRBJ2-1	ATKTSGRARSLYNEQF
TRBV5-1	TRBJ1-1	ASQDMGRTEAF
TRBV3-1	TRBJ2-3	ASSQESWRQGTDTQY
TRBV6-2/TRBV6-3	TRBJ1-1	ASLAGRVAF
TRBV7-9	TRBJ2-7	ASSLAAGTSGKTYEQY
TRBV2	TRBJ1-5	ASRKDRNGQPQH
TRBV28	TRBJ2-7	ASSSGQGLPGEQY
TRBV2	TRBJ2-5	ASSFRDQETQY
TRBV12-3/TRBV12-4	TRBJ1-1	ASKVSTEAF
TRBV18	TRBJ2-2	ASSPPGPSTGELF
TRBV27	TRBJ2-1	ASSSRLAGGEQF
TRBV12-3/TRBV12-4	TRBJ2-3	ASSSRWRGPTDTQY
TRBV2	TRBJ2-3	ARSVRADTQY
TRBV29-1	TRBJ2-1	SVEDIRPSYNEQF
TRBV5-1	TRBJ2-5	ASSLSPGEQETQY
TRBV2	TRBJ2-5	ARGTRGSETQY
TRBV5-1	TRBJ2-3	ASSASLDTQY
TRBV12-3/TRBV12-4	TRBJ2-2	ASSFPARVTNTGELF
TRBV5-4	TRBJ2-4	ASSLWGQGAKNIQY
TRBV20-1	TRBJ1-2	SALTLYGYT
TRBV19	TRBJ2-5	ASSAYRGRQETQY